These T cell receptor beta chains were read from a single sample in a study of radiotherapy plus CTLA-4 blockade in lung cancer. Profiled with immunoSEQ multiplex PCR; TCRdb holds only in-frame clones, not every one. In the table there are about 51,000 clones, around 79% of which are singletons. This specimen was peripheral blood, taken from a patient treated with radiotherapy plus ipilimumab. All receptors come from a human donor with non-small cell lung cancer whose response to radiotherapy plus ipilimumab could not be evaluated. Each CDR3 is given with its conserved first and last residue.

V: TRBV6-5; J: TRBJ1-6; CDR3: CASSYSPQGAGSPLHF
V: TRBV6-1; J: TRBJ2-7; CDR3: CASSELGRAGGREQYF
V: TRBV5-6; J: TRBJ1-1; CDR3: CASSWRTANTEAFF
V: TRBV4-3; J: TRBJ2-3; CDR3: CASSQDLLAGGLAQGTQYF
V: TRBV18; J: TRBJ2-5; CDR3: CASSSESREETQYF
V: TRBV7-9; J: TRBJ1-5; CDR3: CASSATWSGDQPQHF
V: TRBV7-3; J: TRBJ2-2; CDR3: CASSSGQVNTGELFF
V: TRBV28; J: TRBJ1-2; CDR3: CASSTTAGTGGGYTF
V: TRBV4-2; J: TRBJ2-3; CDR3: CASSKSGTSGSVTQYF
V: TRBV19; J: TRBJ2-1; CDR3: CASRSSGLAGGLNEQFF
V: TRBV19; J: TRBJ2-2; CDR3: CASSQTQNTGELFF
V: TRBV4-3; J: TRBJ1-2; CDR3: CASSQDPQIYGYTF
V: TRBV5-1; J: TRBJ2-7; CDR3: CASSLVPDVSYEQYF
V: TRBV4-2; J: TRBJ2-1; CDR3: CASSQDFGGWNEQFF
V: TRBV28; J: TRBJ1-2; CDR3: CASGGAPVVGYTF
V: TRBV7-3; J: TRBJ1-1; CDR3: CASSLQGGNTEAFF
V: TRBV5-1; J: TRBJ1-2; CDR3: CASSPGQGPLNYGYTF
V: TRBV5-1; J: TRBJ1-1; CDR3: CASSSEDRENTEAFF
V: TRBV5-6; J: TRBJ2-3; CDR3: CASSLVHQGASTDTQYF
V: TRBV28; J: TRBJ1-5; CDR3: CASLGGNQPQHF
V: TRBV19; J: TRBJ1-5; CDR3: CASSLPPRSGNQPQHF
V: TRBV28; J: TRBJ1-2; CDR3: CASTQTGSGVYTF
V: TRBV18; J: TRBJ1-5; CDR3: CASSTKGQLSNQPQHF
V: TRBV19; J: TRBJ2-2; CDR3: CASTLLGRGGTGELFF
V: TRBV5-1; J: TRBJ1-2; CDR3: CASSLAAGPSYGYTF
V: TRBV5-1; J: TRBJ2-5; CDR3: CASSLGLSGGAETQYF
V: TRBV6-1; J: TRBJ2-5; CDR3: CAGKGQLQETQYF
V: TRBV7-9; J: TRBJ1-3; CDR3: CASRLGQEFSGNTIYF
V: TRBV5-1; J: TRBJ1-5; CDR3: CASSFLDSYNQPQHF
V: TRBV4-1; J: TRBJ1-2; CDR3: CASSRQGLIYGYTF
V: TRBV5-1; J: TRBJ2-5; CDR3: CASSLGLAEGGTQYF
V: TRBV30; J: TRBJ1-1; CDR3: CAWSEQGGSEAFF
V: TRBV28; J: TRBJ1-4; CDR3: CASSSSPFTGGARSQEKLFF
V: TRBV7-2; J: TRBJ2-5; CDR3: CASSPSGPETQYF
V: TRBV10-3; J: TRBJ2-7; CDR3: CAISTDREREQYF
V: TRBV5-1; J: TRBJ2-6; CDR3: CASSQGVTGANVLTF
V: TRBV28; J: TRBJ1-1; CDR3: CASSSTGGNTEAFF
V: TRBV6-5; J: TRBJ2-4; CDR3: CASSRETGSKNIQYF
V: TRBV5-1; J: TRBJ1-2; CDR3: CASSTGQGGGYTF
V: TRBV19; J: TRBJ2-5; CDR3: CASSGLEQETQYF
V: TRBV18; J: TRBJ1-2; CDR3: CASSPPPDRGRAGYTF
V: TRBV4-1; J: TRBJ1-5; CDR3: CASSQEGGGVVQPQHF
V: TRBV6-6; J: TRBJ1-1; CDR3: CASSTGMNTEAFF
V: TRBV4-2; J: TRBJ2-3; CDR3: CASSQGLAGISTITDTQYF
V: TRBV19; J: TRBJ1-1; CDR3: CASSVTGGGNTEAFF
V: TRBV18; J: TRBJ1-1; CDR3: CASSPGMNTEAFF
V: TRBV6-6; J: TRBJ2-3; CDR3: CASSYLREADTQYF